This T cell receptor beta chain derives from a study of blood T cell repertoires in COVID-19. Background on the study: Acute and convalescent COVID-19 samples came from the United States, Italy and Spain. The analysed material was cDNA or gDNA that came from T cells, B-cell-depleted T cells, or PBMCs.

Only one count was recorded for this clone. The CDR3 runs 16 residues. With 0 bases clipped from V and 4 bases from J, the junction kept 8 bases outside the gene matches. The germline V gene has CDR1 LGHNA and CDR2 YSLEER. Per the authors' pipeline: Scientists estimated how many nucleated cells there were by amplifying reference gene primers. TCRdb keeps only in-frame clones here, not all; method: immunoSEQ multiplex PCR. That table furnishes V, J and clone size, whereas the DNA furnished D and trimming. The sample contains 75,000 or so clones, 65% to 85% of which appear only once. The material sequenced was peripheral blood. The chain is built from TRBV4-3 and TRBJ1-2; 7 bases match TRBD1. The receptor's source is a man in his fifties or sixties with active or convalescent COVID-19. The CDR3 DNA reads TGCGCCAGCAGCCAAGATCGGTCGGACAGGCGCTATGGCTACACCTTC. Translation gives CASSQDRSDRRYGYTF.